The sequence of this T cell receptor (beta chain) was determined in a study of cytomegalovirus exposure and HLA in healthy donors. This CDR3 spans 15 amino acids. Germline values: CDR1 SGDLS, CDR2 YYNGEE. V shed 0 bases and J shed 4 bases, with 12 bases lying between them. Researchers ran the PCR with 60 Vbeta and 13 Jbeta primers. TCRdb's copy holds only in-frame clones and misses some; the assay was immunoSEQ multiplex PCR. This sample carries about 180,000 clones, 77% of them seen once, and the ten largest clones take over 1.1%. The chain employs TRBV9 and TRBJ2-3, with D possibly TRBD1 on 5 matching bases. The specimen sequenced was PBMCs. The sequence came from a man aged 18 to 29 in good health and CMV-seronegative. The CDR3 protein is CASSVVSGNPDTQYF. CDR3 bases: TGTGCCAGCAGCGTAGTTTCAGGGAATCCAGATACGCAGTATTTT. The complete variable domain, with remaining parts taken from reference TRBV9 and TRBJ2-3, reads DSGVTQTPKHLITATGQRVTLRCSPRSGDLSVYWYQQSLDQGLQFLIQYYNGEERAKGNILERFSAQQFPDLHSELNLSSLELGDSALYFCASSVVSGNPDTQYFGPGTRLTVL.